This TCR beta chain was profiled in a study of T cells in Graves' hyperthyroidism and ophthalmopathy. Germline V CDR1 and CDR2: ENHRY, SYGVKD. This CDR3 is 15 amino acids long. Amplification yielded TCR beta CDR3 regions, with RNA transcripts as the source. The TCR CDR3 first-round RT-PCR relied on the HTBI primer set. TCRdb recomputed calls from the multiplex PCR reads with MiXCR, one row per CDR3 protein. In the table there are roughly 660,000 distinct CDR3 sequences, 15% to 20% of which are singletons. As for this clonotype: This may be a read error, as it is one base from a much larger clone.

The chain employs TRBV10-3 and TRBJ1-5; weak D call: TRBD1 (6 bases). Sequenced: blood. This TCR was recovered from a man between 50 and 59 years old with Graves' hyperthyroidism. CDR3: CAIGEGQGLDQPQHF. Written as DNA, the CDR3 is TGTGCCATCGGTGAGGGTCAGGGGCTTGACCAGCCCCAGCATTTT.